Following are 5 T cell receptor beta chains from one sample sequenced in a study of T-cell memory formation after mild COVID-19. From the 5' RACE reads, TCRdb called clonotypes with MiXCR, one entry per CDR3 protein. The profile covers 450,000 or so distinct CDR3 sequences, with approximately 25% appearing a single time and about an eighth taken by the ten largest. The sample comprised PBMCs or a T cell subset sorted from them (not recorded which). Receptor source: an adult woman who had mild COVID-19 (a few samples of this study predate the infection). Cell type and time point are not known.

This clonotype was seen a few times. The chain joins TRBV5-1 to TRBJ2-1; 9 bases fit TRBD2. V was clipped by 4 bases and J by 8 bases; unmatched bases: 16. This CDR3 region has 17 residues. Germline assignment: CDR1 SGHRS and CDR2 YFSETQ. The CDR3 loop reads CASSQTSGNPVADEQFF. The CDR3 region has the DNA TGCGCCAGCAGCCAGACTAGCGGCAATCCTGTCGCGGATGAGCAGTTCTTC.

The rearrangement joins TRBV7-3 to TRBJ2-1; 16 bases align to TRBD2. The trim removed 3 bases at V and 10 bases at J, leaving 6 bases unmatched. The CDR3 has 16 amino acids. Looked up from germline, CDR1 is SGHTA and CDR2 is FQGTGA. Written as DNA, the CDR3 is TGTGCCAGCAGCTTCCCGGGACTAGCGGGGGGGAGCGAGCAGTTCTTC. Encoded protein: CASSFPGLAGGSEQFF.

V is TRBV20-1 and J is TRBJ2-7; D might be TRBD1 (5 bases). Germline V lookup: CDR1 DFQATT, CDR2 SNEGSKA (reference sequence). The V end lost 4 bases, the J end lost 2 bases, and 15 bases lay between the germline ends. This CDR3 comprises 14 residues. CDR3 residues: CSAMIRGMAYEQYF. CDR3 sequence (DNA): TGCAGTGCTATGATAAGGGGAATGGCCTACGAGCAGTACTTC.

The V and J genes are TRBV23-1 and TRBJ2-2; possible D gene TRBD2, 7 bases. TRBV23-1 is flagged as an ORF with uncertain function. The CDR3 loop spans 20 amino acids. V lost 1 base and J 0 bases, leaving 21 bases between the germline ends. CDR3 in amino acids: CASSQFFLRGPIPNTGELFF. CDR3 DNA: TGCGCCAGCAGTCAATTCTTTTTGCGGGGGCCTATACCGAACACCGGGGAGCTGTTTTTT.

Only a few counts were recorded for this clonotype. This chain joins TRBV2 and TRBJ2-5; 8 bases fit TRBD1. Germline CDR1 reads SNHLY; CDR2 reads FYNNEI. With 9 bases clipped from V and 0 bases from J, the junction kept 3 bases outside the gene matches. The CDR3 totals 13 residues. The DNA of the CDR3 is TGTGCCAGGGACAGGGCCAACCAAGAGACCCAGTACTTC. Translated, it gives CARDRANQETQYF.